This T cell receptor beta chain originates from a study of T cell repertoires in cytomegalovirus infection. This clonotype appeared many times. The CDR3 totals 16 residues. The germline V gene has CDR1 SGHVS and CDR2 FQNEAQ. The trim removed 5 bases at V and 1 base at J, leaving 4 bases unmatched. TCRdb passed the reads through MiXCR, listing each CDR3 protein once. The data contain around 440,000 distinct CDR3 sequences, approximately 10% of them singletons. This sequence joins TRBV7-8 and TRBJ2-5, with 13 nucleotides matching TRBD2. The TCR sequence derives from a human donor in good health (CMV status not recorded). Some clones in this sample may be carry-over from other donors' samples. The sample consisted of PBMCs. The CDR3 DNA is TGTGCCAGCAGCGTTGGGACTAGCGGGACCCAAGAGACCCAGTACTTC. This sequence encodes CASSVGTSGTQETQYF.